This is a list of T cell receptor beta chains from one sample in a study of shared clonotypes between healthy human individuals. Using immunoSEQ multiplex PCR, the repertoire was profiled, and TCRdb retains in-frame clones only, with some absent. The table records about 530,000 clones, about 96% of them present only once. Sequencing was carried out using naive CD4+ T cells sorted from blood. These receptors were obtained from a woman under 40 in good health. Both conserved end residues are part of each CDR3. A D gene is named only where the DNA matches it firmly. Size is omitted from some rows. Given values are once, few, many or a class for expanded clones.

j_call v_call clone_size d_call cdr3_nt cdr3_aa
TRBJ2-7 TRBV28 - - TGTGCCAGCACCCCGCCGGGACTCCACGAGCAGTACTTC CASTPPGLHEQYF
TRBJ2-5 TRBV6-5 - - TGTGCCAGCGGTGTCCCCCCAGAGACCCAGTACTTC CASGVPPETQYF
TRBJ2-7 TRBV19 - - TGTGCCAGTAGTACGGGGACGACAGATTACGAGCAGTACTTC CASSTGTTDYEQYF
TRBJ2-7 TRBV10-1 - TRBD2 TGCGCCAGCAGTCGCGGCGGGAGCAACGAGCAGTACTTC CASSRGGSNEQYF
TRBJ1-5 TRBV10-2 - - TGCGCCAGCAGGGCAGGTAACAATCAGCCCCAGCATTTT CASRAGNNQPQHF
TRBJ1-5 TRBV27 - - TGTGCCAGCAGTGGGCGGGGCAATCAGCCCCAGCATTTT CASSGRGNQPQHF
TRBJ2-7 TRBV28 - TRBD2 TGTGCCAGCAGTTTAGGACTAGCGGGAGCCGAACCACCTTCTTCTTTC CASSLGLAGAEPPSSF
TRBJ2-7 TRBV28 once - TGTGCCAGCAGTTTATTCCCAGGGCGCTACGAGCAGTACTTC CASSLFPGRYEQYF
TRBJ2-7 TRBV5-1 - TRBD2 TGCGCCAGCAGCCGGGGGACTAGCGGGAGGTTAATCAACGAGCAGTACTTC CASSRGTSGRLINEQYF
TRBJ2-6 TRBV10-3 - - TGTGCTTCCCGCGGGGACGGGGCCAACGTCCTGACTTTC CASRGDGANVLTF
TRBJ1-1 TRBV18 - - TGTGCCAGCTCACCACCTAGGGGTGAAGCTTTCTTT CASSPPRGEAFF
TRBJ2-1 TRBV7-2 - - TGTGCCAGCAGCTTAATATTTTTGAATGAGCAGTTCTTC CASSLIFLNEQFF
TRBJ1-2 TRBV7-9 - TRBD1 TGTGCCAGCAGCTTAGCGCGGGGAGGACAGGGGAGAGTCGGCTACACCTTC CASSLARGGQGRVGYTF
TRBJ1-2 TRBV7-9 - - TGTGCCAGCAGCTTAGAACCAGGCAAGGATGGCTACACCTTC CASSLEPGKDGYTF
TRBJ2-6 TRBV9 - - TGTGCCAGCAGCCTCACATCTGGGGCCAACGTCCTGACTTTC CASSLTSGANVLTF
TRBJ1-1 TRBV5-4 - - TGTGCCAGCAGCCCCGATAGTACAGGGATTGTTTTTAGGAACACTGAAGCTTTCTTT CASSPDSTGIVFRNTEAFF
TRBJ2-7 TRBV11-2 - TRBD2 TGTGCCAGCAAGAAGGGGGCTAGCGGGAGGAGCTCCTACGAGCAGTACTTC CASKKGASGRSSYEQYF
TRBJ2-1 TRBV18 - - TGTGCCAGCTCGACAGGCAATGAGCAGTTCTTC CASSTGNEQFF
TRBJ2-7 TRBV27 - - TGTGCCAGCCGAACCTCCTACGAGCAGTACTTC CASRTSYEQYF
TRBJ1-2 TRBV27 - - TGTGCCAGCAGTAATCACAGGGAGTCCTATGGCTACACCTTC CASSNHRESYGYTF
TRBJ2-5 TRBV5-1 - - TGCGCCAGCAGCTTGGTTGCACAGCAAGAGACCCAGTACTTC CASSLVAQQETQYF
TRBJ2-1 TRBV4-1 - TRBD2 TGCGCCAGCAGCAAACTAGCGGGAGTTGCCTACAATGAGCAGTTCTTC CASSKLAGVAYNEQFF
TRBJ2-7 TRBV28 - TRBD2 TGTGCCAGCAGTTTATCCAGCGGGAGGGGGTCCGAGCAGTACTTC CASSLSSGRGSEQYF
TRBJ2-1 TRBV29-1 - TRBD2 TGCAGCGTTGACGGGAGGAGCTCCTACAATGAGCAGTTCTTC CSVDGRSSYNEQFF